Sequencing of this T cell receptor beta chain was carried out in a study of Graves' ophthalmopathy and Graves' hyperthyroidism (dated by TCRdb to 2017 to 2018). Broadly, across the study: Hyperthyroidism was defined as stable when no progression to ophthalmopathy occurred within 18 months of follow-up. Following sample collection, hyperthyroidism patients were given methimazole at a starting dose of 30 mg daily, and ophthalmopathy patients were given high-dose intravenous methylprednisolone. In roughly 6 hyperthyroidism patients, T-cell repertoires of thyroid tissue and blood were compared. To explore V-J signatures that separate ophthalmopathy from hyperthyroidism, a discovery set of approximately 100 patients was enrolled, consisting of under 50 with ophthalmopathy and approximately 60 with stable hyperthyroidism. TCR beta repertoire signatures were used to distinguish Graves' ophthalmopathy from Graves' hyperthyroidism and to predict progression to ophthalmopathy. In total, some 130 blood samples were TCR-sequenced: 40 to 45 ophthalmopathy, some 75 hyperthyroidism and some 17 hyperthyroidism-to-ophthalmopathy patients. An independent validation cohort was composed of 18 hyperthyroidism patients and about 17 patients who later progressed from hyperthyroidism to ophthalmopathy. The full study reports these points: Sample size was not predetermined statistically, and investigators were not blinded to group allocation. In validation, the model predicted ophthalmopathy progression with 70.59% sensitivity and approximately 75% specificity; some twelve predicted patients were CT-confirmed with GO in a median of 6.5 months. The 13-signature model separated ophthalmopathy from stable hyperthyroidism with approximately 90% sensitivity and approximately 81% specificity in cross-validation, and 80%/75% in the test set. Among expanded thyroid clonotypes with frequency above 0.001, most also showed up in blood, which suggests that blood repertoires may reflect the thyroid immune response.

Hyperthyroidism patients were newly diagnosed, were aged 18 to 65 years, and had a disease duration under 2 months. Patients with other autoimmune diseases, uncontrolled infections, pregnancy or lactation were excluded from the study. Clinical symptoms, serum thyroxine, TRAb, thyroid ultrasound and orbital computed tomography formed the basis of the diagnosis. Total RNA was extracted with Trizol reagent and quality-checked on an Agilent 2100 Bioanalyzer. For repertoire sequencing, the TCR beta CDR3 regions were amplified from RNA transcripts. The first round of RT-PCR was done with HTBI primers and the Qiagen OneStep RT-PCR kit, and was followed by a second round of multiplex PCR, then size selection and purification. The libraries underwent paired-end sequencing with 100 bp reads on an Illumina HiSeq2000. As for the authors' bioinformatics: SOAPnuke was used for read processing, and reads with adapters, uncalled bases, a mean Phred below 15, or no exact constant-primer or identifier match were discarded. High-quality paired reads were merged with COPE v1.2.5. Each unique nucleotide sequence was defined as a clonotype, and clonotypes were aligned to IMGT TRB V, D and J references with MiTCR v1.1. Analysis was restricted to V-J combinations with a frequency above 0.0001, which covered approximately 99% of repertoires. For each V-J combination, a TCR clonal expansion and chaos score was defined as the ratio of F50 clonal expansion to chaos observed in the TCRdist matrix. Features were reduced by Welch's t-statistics and random forest to around 14 V-J combinations, which fed a naive Bayes classifier. The Morisita-Horn index was used to measure how similar the thyroid and blood repertoires were. TCRdb handled the public reads itself, with Q25 trimming in fastp and clone calling in MiXCR, and kept productive beta chains. All rows with the same CDR3 protein become a single entry with the most common DNA and genes. The V and J calls and clone size come from TCRdb's table, not from the authors' own analysis. This sample is represented by more than 1,000,000 distinct CDR3 sequences; 35% to 45% of them were singletons. The top ten clonotypes cover around 10% of the sample.

This clonotype was found a few times. Its antigen is still unknown. No much larger clone exists at a distance of one base, and base qualities are not known. The CDR3 spans 14 residues, from the cysteine through the phenylalanine. Left in the record is the CDR3 DNA by itself, 42 bases read in frame from the first base. The trim is 7 bases for V and 4 bases for J, with a gap of 17 bases between the germline ends. The sequence links TRBV12-3 or TRBV12-4 to TRBJ2-7; the D assignment is uncertain and may be TRBD1 or TRBD2, with 5 bases supporting each. The specimen was peripheral blood or thyroid tissue (not recorded which). This sequence was found in an adult man with Graves' hyperthyroidism. CDR3 loop: CASNFRGAVYEQYF. The sequenced DNA is TGTGCCAGCAATTTTCGAGGGGCGGTTTACGAGCAGTACTTC.